This TCR beta chain is from a study of blood T cell repertoires in COVID-19 (dated by TCRdb to between 2020 and 2021). About the study as a whole: Collaborator samples came from the United States, Italy and Spain and covered acute and convalescent phases of COVID-19. The samples were drawn from the first 160 participants of the ongoing ImmuneRACE study and from 950 to 1,500 subjects provided by 6 global collaborators. The prospective study material was composed of cDNA or gDNA derived from T cells, B-cell-depleted T cells, or PBMCs. Nearly every sample came with metadata listing a de-identified subject ID, COVID-19 status, age in years and sex. Where available, HLA class I and class II types were obtained from metadata supplied by the sample provider rather than from assay-based typing. The repertoires were released in a freely available public database intended as a resource for research on the immune response to SARS-CoV-2. Subjects who had been exposed to COVID-19, were actively infected with it, or had recovered from it provided the deeply sampled blood TCRbeta repertoires that made up the dataset.

TCRbeta CDR3 regions were amplified from genomic DNA by means of the immunoSEQ Assay, a bias-controlled multiplex PCR. Under the source paper's analysis protocol: Within the assay, amplification of reference gene primers was used to estimate how many nucleated cells each sample contained. To quantify the absolute abundance of each unique TCRbeta CDR3 rearrangement, sequence reads were collapsed and filtered. For each sample, productive Simpson clonality was calculated as the square root of Simpson's diversity index over productive rearrangements. This immuneACCESS table, as held by TCRdb, lists in-frame sequences with V and J called but not all clones. Of the missing ones, under half trace to an unresolved V gene in checked studies; the others have no known cause. V, J and clone size reflect that table, while D and trimming were determined from the DNA. The sample table holds 200,000 to 250,000 clones, of which around nine tenths were seen once. Roughly 2.5% of the sample rests with the top ten.

On the study overall, not on this receptor specifically: How much clinical and demographic metadata was included differed by source and by participant, and the metadata was provided uncurated.

Whole blood was collected in K2EDTA tubes by collaborating institutions according to the institutions' own protocols. For TCRbeta analysis, collaborator samples were shipped as frozen whole blood, as isolated PBMCs, or as DNA extracted from either sample type. The germline V gene (reference sequence) supplies CDR1 SEHNR and CDR2 FQNEAQ. V lost 3 bases and J lost 11 bases, and the count of bases not matched to a germline gene is 9. The CDR3 holds 13 amino acids from the cysteine to the phenylalanine. The entry retains the CDR3 DNA only, 39 bases that are in frame from base 1. As concerns this clone: The target of this receptor is not known. One base away there is no much larger clone; base qualities are not given.

The chain couples TRBV7-9 to TRBJ2-7, with TRBD1 identical over 8 junction bases. Sequenced: peripheral blood. The receptor's source is a woman aged 55-69 years with acute or convalescent COVID-19. The DNA is TGTGCCAGCAGCTTGGTGCAGGGGGCGCCGAAGTACTTC. This is translated as CASSLVQGAPKYF.